This T cell receptor beta chain came from a study of TIL therapy for anti-PD-1-resistant metastatic lung cancer. Study context: Median tumor PD-L1 proportion score was approximately 6.3%. Study-level points and caveats: After infusion, TIL clonotypes partly replaced peripheral T cells and declined over months.

Sequencing used immunoSEQ v3. TCRdb keeps only in-frame clones here, not all; method: immunoSEQ multiplex PCR. This table has some 16,000 clones, about 68% appearing once. This sample's time point: pre-treatment sample, taken before nivolumab and TIL therapy. CDR1 and CDR2 from the germline V gene are SGHRS and YFSETQ. V shed 4 bases, J shed 0 bases, and the junction held 12 bases outside the gene matches. The CDR3 consists of 17 residues. Notes on this clone: The antigen is unknown.

This rearrangement joins TRBV5-1 to TRBJ2-7, with 8 bases matching TRBD2. This TCR was recovered from a person between 25 and 80 years old with non-small cell lung cancer. The sample was blood, taken at baseline. CDR3 nucleotides: TGCGCCAGCAGCACAGGACTAGCACCCACCAGCTCCTACGAGCAGTACTTC. It translates to CASSTGLAPTSSYEQYF.